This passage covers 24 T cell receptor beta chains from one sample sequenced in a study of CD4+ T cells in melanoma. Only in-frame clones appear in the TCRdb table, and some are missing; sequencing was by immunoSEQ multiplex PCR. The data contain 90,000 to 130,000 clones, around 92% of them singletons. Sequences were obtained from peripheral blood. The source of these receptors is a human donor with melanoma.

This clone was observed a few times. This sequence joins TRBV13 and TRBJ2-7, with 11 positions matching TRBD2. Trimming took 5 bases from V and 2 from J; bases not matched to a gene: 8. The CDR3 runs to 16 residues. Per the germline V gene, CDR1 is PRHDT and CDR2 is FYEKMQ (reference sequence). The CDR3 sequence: CASSLVGLAGTYEQYF. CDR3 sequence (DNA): TGTGCCAGCAGCCTCGTAGGACTAGCGGGTACCTACGAGCAGTACTTC.

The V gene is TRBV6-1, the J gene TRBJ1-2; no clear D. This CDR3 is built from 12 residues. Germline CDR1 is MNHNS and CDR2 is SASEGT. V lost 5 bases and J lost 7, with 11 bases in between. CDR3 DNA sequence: TGTGCCAGCAGTATCCAATTAACTGGCTACACCTTC. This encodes CASSIQLTGYTF.

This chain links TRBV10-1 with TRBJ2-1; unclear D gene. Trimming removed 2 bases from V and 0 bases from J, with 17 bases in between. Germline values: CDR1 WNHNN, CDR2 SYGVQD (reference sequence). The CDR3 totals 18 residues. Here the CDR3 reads CASSENASADSSYNEQFF. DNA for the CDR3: TGCGCCAGCAGTGAGAATGCCTCGGCCGATAGCTCCTACAATGAGCAGTTCTTC.

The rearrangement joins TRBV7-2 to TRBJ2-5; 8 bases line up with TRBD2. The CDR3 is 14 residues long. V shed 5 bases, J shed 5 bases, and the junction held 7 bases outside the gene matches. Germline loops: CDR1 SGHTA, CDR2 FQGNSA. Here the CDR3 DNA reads TGTGCCAGCAGCAGTAGCGGGGTCCGGGAGACCCAGTACTTC. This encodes CASSSSGVRETQYF.

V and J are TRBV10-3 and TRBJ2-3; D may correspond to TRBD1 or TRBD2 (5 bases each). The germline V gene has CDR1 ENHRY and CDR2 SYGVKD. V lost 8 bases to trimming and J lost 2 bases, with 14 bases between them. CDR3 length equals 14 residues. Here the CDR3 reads CAIAGDGDTDTQYF. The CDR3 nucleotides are TGTGCCATCGCCGGGGACGGCGACACAGATACGCAGTATTTT.

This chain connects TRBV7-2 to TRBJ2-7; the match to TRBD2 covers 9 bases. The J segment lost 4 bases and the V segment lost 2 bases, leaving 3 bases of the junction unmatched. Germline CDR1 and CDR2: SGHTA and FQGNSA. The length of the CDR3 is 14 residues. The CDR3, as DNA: TGTGCCAGCAGCTTAAGTACTAGCGGGTACGAGCAGTACTTC. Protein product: CASSLSTSGYEQYF. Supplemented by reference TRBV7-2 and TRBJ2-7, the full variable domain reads GAGVSQSPSNKVTEKGKDVELRCDPISGHTALYWYRQSLGQGLEFLIYFQGNSAPDKSGLPSDRFSAERTGGSVSTLTIQRTQQEDSAVYLCASSLSTSGYEQYFGPGTRLTVT.

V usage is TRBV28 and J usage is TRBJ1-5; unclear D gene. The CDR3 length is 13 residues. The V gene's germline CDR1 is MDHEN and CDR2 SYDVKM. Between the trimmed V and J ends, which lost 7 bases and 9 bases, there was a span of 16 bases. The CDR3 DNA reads TGTGCCAGCACCGTAACCCAGAGTAGGCCCCAGCATTTT. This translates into CASTVTQSRPQHF.

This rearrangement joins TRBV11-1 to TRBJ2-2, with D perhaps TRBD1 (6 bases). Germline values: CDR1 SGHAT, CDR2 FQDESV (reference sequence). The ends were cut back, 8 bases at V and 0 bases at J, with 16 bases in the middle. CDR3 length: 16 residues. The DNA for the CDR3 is TGTGCCAGCGGGGTAAACAGGGTTTCGAACACCGGGGAGCTGTTTTTT. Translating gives CASGVNRVSNTGELFF.

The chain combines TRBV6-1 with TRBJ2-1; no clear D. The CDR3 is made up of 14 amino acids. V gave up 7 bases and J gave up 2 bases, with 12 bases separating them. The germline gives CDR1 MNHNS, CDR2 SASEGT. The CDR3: CASKNSVTYNEQFF. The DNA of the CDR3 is TGTGCCAGCAAGAATTCGGTGACCTACAATGAGCAGTTCTTC.

The CDR3, as DNA: TGTGCCAGTAGTAGGAACAGGGGGCGCGGGTCCTACGAGCAGTACTTC. This gives the protein CASSRNRGRGSYEQYF. This chain links TRBV19 with TRBJ2-7, with TRBD1 matching over 9 bases. Trimming took 4 bases from V and 1 from J; bases not matched to a gene: 8. The CDR3 totals 16 residues. Per the germline V gene, CDR1 is LNHDA and CDR2 is SQIVND (reference sequence).

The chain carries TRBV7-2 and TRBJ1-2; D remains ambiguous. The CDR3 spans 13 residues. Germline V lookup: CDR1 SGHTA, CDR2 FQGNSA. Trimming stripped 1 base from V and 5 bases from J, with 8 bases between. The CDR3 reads CASSLDGQYGYTF. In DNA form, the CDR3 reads TGTGCCAGCAGCTTAGACGGGCAATATGGCTACACCTTC.

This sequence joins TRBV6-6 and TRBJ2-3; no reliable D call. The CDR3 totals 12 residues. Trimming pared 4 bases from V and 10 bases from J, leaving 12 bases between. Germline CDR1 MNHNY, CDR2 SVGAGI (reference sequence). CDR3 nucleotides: TGTGCCAGCAGTTCCGGGCCGTCCTCGCAGTATTTT. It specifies CASSSGPSSQYF.

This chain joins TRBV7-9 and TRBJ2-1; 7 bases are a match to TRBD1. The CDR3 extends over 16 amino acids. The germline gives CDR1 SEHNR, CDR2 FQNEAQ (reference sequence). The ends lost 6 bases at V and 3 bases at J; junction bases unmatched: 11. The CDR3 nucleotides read TGTGCCAGCAGGCGGCGAGGGGACAGCAACTACAATGAGCAGTTCTTC. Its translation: CASRRRGDSNYNEQFF.

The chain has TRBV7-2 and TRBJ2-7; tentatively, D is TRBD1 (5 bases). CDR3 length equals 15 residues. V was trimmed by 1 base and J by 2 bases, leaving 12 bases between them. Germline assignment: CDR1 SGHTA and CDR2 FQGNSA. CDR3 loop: CASSLESRVAYEQYF. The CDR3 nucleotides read TGTGCCAGCAGCTTAGAGTCCAGGGTCGCCTACGAGCAGTACTTC.

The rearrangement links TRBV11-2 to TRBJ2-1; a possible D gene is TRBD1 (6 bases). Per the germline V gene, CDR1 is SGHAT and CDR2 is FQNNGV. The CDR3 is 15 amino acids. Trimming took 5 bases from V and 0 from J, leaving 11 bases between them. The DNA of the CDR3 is TGTGCCAGCAGCCCTCAGGGGTACTCCTACAATGAGCAGTTCTTC. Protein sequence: CASSPQGYSYNEQFF.

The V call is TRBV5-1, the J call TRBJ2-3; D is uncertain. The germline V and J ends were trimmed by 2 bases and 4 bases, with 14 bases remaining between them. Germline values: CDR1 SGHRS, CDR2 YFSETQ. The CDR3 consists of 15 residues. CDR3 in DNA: TGCGCCAGCAGCTTAAACTGGGTTGGATCAGATACGCAGTATTTT. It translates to CASSLNWVGSDTQYF. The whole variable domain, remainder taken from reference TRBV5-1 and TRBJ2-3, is KAGVTQTPRYLIKTRGQQVTLSCSPISGHRSVSWYQQTPGQGLQFLFEYFSETQRNKGNFPGRFSGRQFSNSRSEMNVSTLELGDSALYLCASSLNWVGSDTQYFGPGTRLTVL.

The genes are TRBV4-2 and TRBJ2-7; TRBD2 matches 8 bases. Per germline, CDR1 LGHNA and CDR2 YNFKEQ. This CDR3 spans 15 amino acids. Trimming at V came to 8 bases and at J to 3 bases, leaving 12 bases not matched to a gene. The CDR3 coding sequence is TGTGCCAGCGCCCAGGTCGGCGGGAGGAGCTACGAGCAGTACTTC. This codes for CASAQVGGRSYEQYF.

The CDR3 here is CASSPGTGDNYGYTF. The CDR3 coding sequence is TGTGCCAGCTCACCAGGGACAGGGGACAACTATGGCTACACCTTC. This rearrangement joins TRBV18 to TRBJ1-2; 10 bases agree with TRBD1. The V and J ends lost 2 bases and 2 bases, in that order; junction bases with no gene match: 2. The CDR3 is 15 residues long. Germline lookup yields CDR1 KGHSH and CDR2 LQKENI.

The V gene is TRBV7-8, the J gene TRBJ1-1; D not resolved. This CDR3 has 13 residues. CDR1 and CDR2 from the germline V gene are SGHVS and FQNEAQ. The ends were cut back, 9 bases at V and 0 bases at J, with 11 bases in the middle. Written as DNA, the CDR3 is TGTGCCAGTAGTAGGGTGATGAACACTGAAGCTTTCTTT. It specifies CASSRVMNTEAFF.

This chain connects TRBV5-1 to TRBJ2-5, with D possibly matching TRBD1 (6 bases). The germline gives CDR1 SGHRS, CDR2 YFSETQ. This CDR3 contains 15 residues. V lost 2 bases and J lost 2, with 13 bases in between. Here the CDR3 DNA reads TGCGCCAGCAGCTTTACCACAGGGTTGCAAGAGACCCAGTACTTC. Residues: CASSFTTGLQETQYF.

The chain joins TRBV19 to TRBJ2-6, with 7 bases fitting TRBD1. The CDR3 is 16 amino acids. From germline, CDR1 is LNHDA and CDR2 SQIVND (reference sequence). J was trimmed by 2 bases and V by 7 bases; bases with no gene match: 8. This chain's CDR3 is CASTRDSIPGANVLTF. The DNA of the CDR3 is TGTGCCAGTACCCGGGACAGTATCCCTGGGGCCAACGTCCTGACTTTC.

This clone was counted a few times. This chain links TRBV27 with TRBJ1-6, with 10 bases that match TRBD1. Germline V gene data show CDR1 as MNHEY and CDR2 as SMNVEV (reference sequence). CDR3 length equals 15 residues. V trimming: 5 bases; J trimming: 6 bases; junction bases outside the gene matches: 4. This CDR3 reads CASSPRQGANSPLHF. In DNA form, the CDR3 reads TGTGCCAGCAGTCCCCGACAGGGGGCTAATTCACCCCTCCACTTT.

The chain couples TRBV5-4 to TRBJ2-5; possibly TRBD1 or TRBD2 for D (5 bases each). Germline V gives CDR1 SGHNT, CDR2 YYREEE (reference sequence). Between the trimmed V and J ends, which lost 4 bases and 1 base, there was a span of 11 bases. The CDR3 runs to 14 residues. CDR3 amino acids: CASSRPGTQETQYF. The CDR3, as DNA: TGTGCCAGCAGCCGGCCGGGGACCCAAGAGACCCAGTACTTC. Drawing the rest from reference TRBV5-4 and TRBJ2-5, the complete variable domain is ETGVTQSPTHLIKTRGQQVTLRCSSQSGHNTVSWYQQALGQGPQFIFQYYREEENGRGNFPPRFSGLQFPNYSSELNVNALELDDSALYLCASSRPGTQETQYFGPGTRLLVL.

The CDR3 region has the DNA TGTGCCAGCAGTGAACTCGTCAAGCGGGCCCACAATGAGCAGTTCTTC. Translated: CASSELVKRAHNEQFF. The gene calls are TRBV6-1 and TRBJ2-1, with a weak D call TRBD2 (6 bases). Germline CDR1 and CDR2: MNHNS and SASEGT. The CDR3 has 16 residues. The germline V and J ends were trimmed by 2 bases and 5 bases, with 16 bases remaining between them.